Given below is one T cell receptor (beta chain) in context. These data are taken from a study of T cell clonotyping in hematopoietic cell transplantation. Germline V gene data show CDR1 as LGHNA and CDR2 as YNFKEQ. The CDR3 has 12 amino acids. The V and J ends lost 1 base and 8 bases respectively, with 8 bases between them. Profiled with immunoSEQ multiplex PCR; TCRdb holds only in-frame clones, not every one. Seen here are 2,800 or so clones, around 82% observed once, and the top ten hold around 28%. The chain recombines TRBV4-2 with TRBJ1-2; unclear D gene. This sample comprised PBMCs, obtained 180 days after allogeneic stem cell transplant. This receptor was identified in a female patient aged 40-49 years who had an allogeneic stem cell transplant from a related donor, so T cells may come from the graft donor. Some clones in this sample may be carry-over from other donors' samples. The CDR3, as DNA: TGTGCCAGCAGCCAAGCTGCGGAAGGCTACACCTTC. It translates to CASSQAAEGYTF.